The entry below describes one TCR beta chain. The sample belongs to a study of blood T cell repertoires in COVID-19. V gave up 0 bases and J gave up 3 bases; unmatched junction bases: 3. Germline CDR1 is MNHEY and CDR2 is SVGAGI. The CDR3 sequence is 16 residues long. How the authors handled the data: The authors estimated nucleated cell counts from reference gene primer amplification. The protocol was immunoSEQ multiplex PCR, while the TCRdb copy is restricted to in-frame clones and leaves out a portion. V and J calls and clone size follow that table, whereas D and trimming were derived from the DNA. The sample contains roughly 140,000 clones, 80% of which appear only once.

Source material: peripheral blood. The TCR comes from a woman between 50 and 59 years old with acute or convalescent COVID-19. The rearrangement links TRBV6-5 to TRBJ1-5; 9 bases align to TRBD1. The CDR3 here is CASSYSWDRDNQPQHF. The CDR3 region has the DNA TGTGCCAGCAGTTACTCCTGGGACAGGGACAATCAGCCCCAGCATTTT.